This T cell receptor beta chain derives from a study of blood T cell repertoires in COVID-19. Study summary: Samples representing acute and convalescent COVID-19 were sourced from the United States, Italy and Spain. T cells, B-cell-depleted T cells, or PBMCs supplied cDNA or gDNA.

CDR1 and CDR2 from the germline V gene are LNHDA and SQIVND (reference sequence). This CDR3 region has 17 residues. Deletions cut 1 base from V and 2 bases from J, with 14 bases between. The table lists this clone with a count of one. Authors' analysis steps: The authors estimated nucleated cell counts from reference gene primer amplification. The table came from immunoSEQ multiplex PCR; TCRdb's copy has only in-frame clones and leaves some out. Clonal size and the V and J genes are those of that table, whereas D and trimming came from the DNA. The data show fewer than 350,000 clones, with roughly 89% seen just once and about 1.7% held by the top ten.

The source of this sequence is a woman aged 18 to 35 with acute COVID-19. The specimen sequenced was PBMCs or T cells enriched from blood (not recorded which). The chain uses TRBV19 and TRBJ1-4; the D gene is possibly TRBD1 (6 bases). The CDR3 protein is CASSIGTAAFTNEKLFF. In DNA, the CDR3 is TGTGCCAGTAGTATAGGGACAGCCGCCTTCACTAATGAAAAACTGTTTTTT.